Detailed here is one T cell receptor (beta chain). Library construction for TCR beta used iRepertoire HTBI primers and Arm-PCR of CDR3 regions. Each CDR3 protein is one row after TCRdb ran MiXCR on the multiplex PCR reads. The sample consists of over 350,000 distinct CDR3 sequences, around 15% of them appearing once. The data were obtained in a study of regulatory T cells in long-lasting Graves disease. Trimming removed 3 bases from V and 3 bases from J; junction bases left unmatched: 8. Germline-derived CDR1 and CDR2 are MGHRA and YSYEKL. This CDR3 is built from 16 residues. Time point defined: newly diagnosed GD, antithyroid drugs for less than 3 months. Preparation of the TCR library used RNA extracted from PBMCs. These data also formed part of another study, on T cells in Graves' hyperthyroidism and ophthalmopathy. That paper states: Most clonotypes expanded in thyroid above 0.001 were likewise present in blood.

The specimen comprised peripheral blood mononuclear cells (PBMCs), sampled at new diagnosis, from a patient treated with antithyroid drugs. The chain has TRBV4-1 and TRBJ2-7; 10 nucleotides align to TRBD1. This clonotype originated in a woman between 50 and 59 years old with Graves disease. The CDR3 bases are TGCGCCAGCAGCCAGATAAGGACAGGGGGGCTCTACGAGCAGTACTTC. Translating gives CASSQIRTGGLYEQYF.